This section outlines one TCR beta chain sequence together with its context. A mixed TRB-A/B primer pool amplified rearranged TRB by multiplex touch-down PCR. TCRdb independently ran MiXCR on the multiplex PCR reads; one entry per CDR3 protein. The sample consists of about 9,200 distinct CDR3 sequences, around 39% of them appearing once. Peripheral blood genomic DNA, not sorted cells or RNA, was the template. These data belong to a study of T cell repertoires in aging, cancer and after chemotherapy. This TCR came from a human donor in good health. The material sequenced was blood.

CDR3 sequence: CASISSGGNEQFF. CDR3 coding DNA: TGTGCCAGCATCTCTAGCGGGGGCAATGAGCAGTTCTTC. V usage is TRBV7-9 and J usage is TRBJ2-5, with TRBD2 matching 10 bases. The closer fit of TRBJ2-1 to the DNA end suggests the J call may be wrong. Germline-derived CDR1 and CDR2 are SEHNR and FQNEAQ (reference sequence). The CDR3 runs to 13 residues.